One sample yielded the 9 T cell receptor beta chains listed below, sequenced in a study of response to subunit inactivated influenza vaccine. TCRdb independently ran MiXCR on the RT-PCR reads; one entry per CDR3 protein. The top ten hold roughly 10% of the sample, which has 800,000 to 1,000,000 distinct CDR3 sequences, approximately 22% seen once. This material consisted of PBMCs from blood, taken around 5 days after vaccination. All receptors derive from a man aged 45 to 65 who received an inactivated influenza vaccine.

This clonotype has just a few counts. The chain joins TRBV28 to TRBJ1-5, with TRBD1 matching over 7 bases. The germline V gene has CDR1 MDHEN and CDR2 SYDVKM. CDR3 length: 18 residues. Trimming removed 3 bases from V and 0 bases from J; junction bases left unmatched: 11. The DNA of the CDR3 is TGTGCCAGCAGTTTTAACCCTTACGACAGGGTTAGCAATCAGCCCCAGCATTTT. As protein: CASSFNPYDRVSNQPQHF.

The chain combines TRBV20-1 with TRBJ1-5, with a weak D call TRBD1 (6 bases). Germline V CDR1 and CDR2: DFQATT, SNEGSKA (reference sequence). There are 16 residues in the CDR3. Deletions cut 0 bases from V and 4 bases from J, with 16 bases between. The CDR3 here is CSARDPMGARNQPQHF. In nucleotides, the CDR3 is TGCAGTGCTAGAGATCCAATGGGGGCGCGAAATCAGCCCCAGCATTTT.

This clonotype turned up a few times. This could be a read error, since a much larger clone is one nucleotide away. The V and J genes are TRBV7-2 and TRBJ2-1; 8 positions match TRBD1. Trimming cost V 5 bases and J 0 bases; bases outside gene matches: 3. Germline V gene lookup returns CDR1 SGHTA and CDR2 FQGNSA. The CDR3 loop spans 15 amino acids. The CDR3 DNA reads TGTGCCAGCAGCGTCGACAGGGGCTCCTACAATGAGCAGTTCTTC. It yields the protein CASSVDRGSYNEQFF.

A few counts support this clonotype. This chain connects TRBV29-1 to TRBJ2-7, with 10 bases that match TRBD1. The CDR3 covers 14 residues. The germline V gene encodes CDR1 SQVTM and CDR2 ANQGSEA. Losses at the gene ends were 4 bases for V and 3 bases for J; bases not matched to a gene: 6. CDR3 region: CSVGRGTGVYEQYF. The CDR3 DNA reads TGCAGCGTTGGTCGGGGGACAGGGGTCTACGAGCAGTACTTC.

This clonotype occurred a few times. The chain is built from TRBV15 and TRBJ2-3; D is unresolved. This CDR3 is built from 12 residues. The germline V and J ends were trimmed by 1 base and 7 bases, with 6 bases remaining between them. Germline V gives CDR1 LNHNV, CDR2 YYDKDF (reference sequence). The CDR3: CATSRVSHTQYF. CDR3 nucleotide sequence: TGTGCCACCAGCAGAGTGTCGCATACGCAGTATTTT.

This chain joins TRBV24-1 and TRBJ2-7, with TRBD1 matching over 8 bases. CDR3 size: 13 residues. The germline CDR1 and CDR2 sequences are KGHDR and SFDVKD. V lost 8 bases and J lost 2; bases outside the gene matches: 4. CDR3 DNA: TGTGCCACCACCGGACAGGGTCCCTACGAGCAGTACTTC. It is translated as CATTGQGPYEQYF.

V gene TRBV7-6 combines with J gene TRBJ2-1; a weak D match, TRBD2 (5 bases). CDR1 and CDR2 from the germline V gene are SGHVS and FNYEAQ. There are 17 residues in the CDR3. The ends were cut back, 5 bases at V and 0 bases at J, with 17 bases in the middle. The CDR3 nucleotides are TGTGCCAGCAGCCCCTGGGGAACGGGAAGCTCCTACAATGAGCAGTTCTTC. Its protein product is CASSPWGTGSSYNEQFF.

The gene calls are TRBV20-1 and TRBJ1-2, with 10 bases lining up with TRBD1. In germline, CDR1 is DFQATT, CDR2 SNEGSKA (reference sequence). With V trimmed by 3 bases and J by 4 bases, 5 bases remained unmatched. This CDR3 has 14 amino acids. CDR3 in amino acids: CSASGQGVSYGYTF. The CDR3 nucleotides read TGCAGTGCTAGCGGACAGGGGGTCTCCTATGGCTACACCTTC.

The CDR3 region is CASREGQDFSYEQYF. CDR3 bases: TGTGCCAGCAGGGAAGGGCAGGACTTCTCCTACGAGCAGTACTTC. J is TRBJ2-7 and V is TRBV7-8, with a possible D match to TRBD2 (5 bases). This CDR3 comprises 15 residues. The germline V gene has CDR1 SGHVS and CDR2 FQNEAQ. Trimming stripped 6 bases from V and 0 bases from J, with 15 bases between. Complete variable domain (other parts from reference TRBV7-8 and TRBJ2-7): GAGVSQSPRYKVAKRGQDVALRCDPISGHVSLFWYQQALGQGPEFLTYFQNEAQLDKSGLPSDRFFAERPEGSVSTLKIQRTQQEDSAVYLCASREGQDFSYEQYFGPGTRLTVT.